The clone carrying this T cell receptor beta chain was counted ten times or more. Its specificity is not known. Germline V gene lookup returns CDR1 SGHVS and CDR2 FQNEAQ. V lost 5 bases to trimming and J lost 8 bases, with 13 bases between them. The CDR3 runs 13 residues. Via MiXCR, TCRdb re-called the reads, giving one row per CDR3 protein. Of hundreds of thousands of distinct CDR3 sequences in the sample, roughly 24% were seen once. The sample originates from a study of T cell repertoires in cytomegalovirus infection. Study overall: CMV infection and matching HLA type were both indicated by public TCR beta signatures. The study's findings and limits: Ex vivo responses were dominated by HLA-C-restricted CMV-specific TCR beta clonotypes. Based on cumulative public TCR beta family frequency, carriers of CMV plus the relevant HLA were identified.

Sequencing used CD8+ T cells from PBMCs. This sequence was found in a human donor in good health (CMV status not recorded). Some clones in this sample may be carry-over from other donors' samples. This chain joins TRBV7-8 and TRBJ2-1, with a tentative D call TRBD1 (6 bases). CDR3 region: CASSRGRGYEQFF. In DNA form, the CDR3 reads TGTGCCAGCAGCCGAGGCAGGGGCTATGAGCAGTTCTTC.